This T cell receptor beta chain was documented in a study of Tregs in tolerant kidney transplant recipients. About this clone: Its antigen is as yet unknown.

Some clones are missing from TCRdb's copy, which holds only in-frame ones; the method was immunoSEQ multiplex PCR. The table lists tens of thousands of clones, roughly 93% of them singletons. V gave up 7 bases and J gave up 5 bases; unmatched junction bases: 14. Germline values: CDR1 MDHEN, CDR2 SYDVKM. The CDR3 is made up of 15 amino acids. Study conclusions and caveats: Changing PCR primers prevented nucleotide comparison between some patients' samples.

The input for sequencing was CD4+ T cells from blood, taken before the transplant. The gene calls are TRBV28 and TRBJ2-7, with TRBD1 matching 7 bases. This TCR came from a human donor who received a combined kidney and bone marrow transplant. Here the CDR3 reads CASTRGRGLLDEQYF. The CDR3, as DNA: TGTGCCAGCACGCGAGGAAGGGGGCTCCTCGACGAGCAGTACTTC.